Sequencing of this T cell receptor beta chain was carried out in a study of T cells in Graves' hyperthyroidism and ophthalmopathy. Criteria for exclusion of patients were uncontrolled infection, other autoimmune disease, pregnancy or lactation. J was trimmed by 4 bases and V by 3 bases; bases with no gene match: 5. This CDR3 is 14 amino acids long. Germline V gene data show CDR1 as SGHAT and CDR2 as FQDESV (reference sequence). Study-wide results and caveats: Blood also carried most thyroid clonotypes expanded above 0.001. With a median lead of approximately 6 months before onset, the model predicted ophthalmopathy. From stable hyperthyroidism, ophthalmopathy was set apart by a 13 V-J model.

A few counts support this clonotype. Its antigen is not identified. Amplification yielded TCR beta CDR3 regions, with RNA transcripts as the source. The study used the HTBI primer set for a first-round RT-PCR of the TCR CDR3. Using its own MiXCR run on the multiplex PCR reads, TCRdb lists one record per CDR3 protein. The sample shows a few hundred thousand distinct CDR3 sequences, over 15% of them seen only once. The chain has TRBV11-1 and TRBJ2-5; 7 positions match TRBD2. Sequencing was carried out using blood. This receptor was obtained from a woman younger than 30 with Graves' hyperthyroidism. CDR3 sequence: CASSFHGGRETQYF. DNA of the CDR3: TGTGCCAGCAGCTTCCACGGGGGGAGAGAGACCCAGTACTTC.